This T cell receptor beta chain was retrieved from a study of blood T cell repertoires in COVID-19. Source study methods: By means of reference gene primer amplification, nucleated cell counts were estimated. Libraries were prepared by immunoSEQ multiplex PCR; TCRdb keeps only in-frame clonotypes and omits some of them. D and trimming come from the DNA, and the V and J calls and clone size come from that table. The sample shows around 170,000 clones, 75% to 90% of them seen only once. V lost 3 bases, J lost 6 bases, and 2 bases stayed unmatched. The CDR3 sequence is 11 residues long. Germline V CDR1 and CDR2: DFQATT, SNEGSKA (reference sequence). Details on this clone: Other DNA sequences within the sample encode an identical CDR3.

Source material: peripheral blood. The sequence was collected from a woman between 35 and 50 years old with acute or convalescent COVID-19. The chain joins TRBV20-1 to TRBJ2-7, with 7 bases identical to TRBD2. CDR3 coding DNA: TGCAGTGCTAGGGGAGGGAGCGAGCAGTACTTC. Protein product: CSARGGSEQYF.